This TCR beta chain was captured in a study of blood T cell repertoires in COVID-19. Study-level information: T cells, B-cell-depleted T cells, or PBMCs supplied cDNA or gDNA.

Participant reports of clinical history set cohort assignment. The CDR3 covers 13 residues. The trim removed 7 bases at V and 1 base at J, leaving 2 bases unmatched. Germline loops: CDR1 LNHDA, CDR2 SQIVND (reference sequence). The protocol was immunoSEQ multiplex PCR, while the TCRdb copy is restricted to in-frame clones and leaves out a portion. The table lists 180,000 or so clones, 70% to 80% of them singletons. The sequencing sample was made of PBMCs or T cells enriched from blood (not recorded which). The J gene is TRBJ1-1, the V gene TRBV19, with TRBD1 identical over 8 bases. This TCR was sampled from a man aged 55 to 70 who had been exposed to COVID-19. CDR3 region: CASNDRGNTEAFF. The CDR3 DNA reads TGTGCCAGTAACGACAGGGGGAACACTGAAGCTTTCTTT.